This TCR beta chain derives from a study of OX40 agonist ivuxolimab in advanced cancers. Overall study context: Ivuxolimab, which is an agonistic anti-OX40 (CD134) antibody, was administered to the patients. 30% to 40% of patients had received prior checkpoint inhibitor therapy. Study-level findings and limits: Average numbers of expanded clones were greater in CD8+ T cells than in CD4+.

In the case of this clone: Its antigen is still unknown.

Only in-frame clones appear in the TCRdb table, and some are missing; sequencing was by immunoSEQ multiplex PCR. The data show tens of thousands of clones, around nine tenths seen once. This TCR was sampled from an adult with an advanced solid tumor such as melanoma, head and neck, liver or kidney cancer. The specimen was CD4+ or CD8+ T cells sorted from blood, collected in a trial of the OX40 agonist ivuxolimab.

The CDR3 DNA reads as TGTGCCAGCAGTTACTCACCGACAAGCTATGGCTACACCTTC. Translated, it gives CASSYSPTSYGYTF. V gene TRBV6-5 combines with J gene TRBJ1-2, with D unclear. The ends were cut back, 0 bases at V and 4 bases at J, with 9 bases in the middle. The CDR3 contains 14 residues. Germline loops: CDR1 MNHEY, CDR2 SVGAGI.